These T cell receptor beta chains were read from a single sample in a study of CD8+ T cells in alopecia areata. Clones were sequenced by immunoSEQ multiplex PCR, and TCRdb holds only the in-frame ones, with some missing. Here the sample spans thousands of clones, around two thirds being singletons. Input material: skin. These receptors were obtained from a human donor in good health. CDR3s include the opening cysteine and the closing phenylalanine or tryptophan. Each record gives: V gene, J gene, D gene, clone size, CDR3 protein, CDR3 DNA. D genes are given only for firm matches. Clone sizes are given selectively: once, few, many, or a class where the clone is expanded.

TRBV28	TRBJ2-1	-	-	CASSLWAVSRDAEQFF	TGTGCCAGCAGTTTATGGGCGGTCTCGCGGGACGCTGAGCAGTTCTTC
TRBV7-2	TRBJ2-1	-	-	CASTPGRGRGYNEQFF	TGTGCCAGCACTCCAGGTCGGGGGCGGGGTTACAATGAGCAGTTCTTC
TRBV6-4	TRBJ1-2	TRBD1	-	CASSDSGQGDGYTF	TGTGCCAGCAGTGACTCGGGACAGGGCGATGGCTACACCTTC
TRBV18	TRBJ1-4	-	-	CASSPGGNEGEKLFF	TGTGCCAGCTCACCGGGCGGTAATGAGGGTGAAAAACTGTTTTTT
TRBV9	TRBJ2-1	-	-	CASSPSDASGNEQFF	TGTGCCAGCAGCCCTTCGGACGCCTCCGGCAATGAGCAGTTCTTC
TRBV15	TRBJ1-1	-	-	CATSSRDTGIRRTEAFF	TGTGCCACCAGCAGTCGGGATACAGGGATCAGGAGGACTGAAGCTTTCTTT
TRBV7-2	TRBJ2-7	-	-	CASSLAADIVSYEQYF	TGTGCCAGCAGCTTAGCGGCAGACATAGTCTCCTACGAGCAGTACTTC
TRBV11-3	TRBJ2-7	TRBD1	-	CASSLRDSSYEQYF	TGTGCCAGCAGCCTCCGGGACAGCTCCTACGAGCAGTACTTC
TRBV5-6	TRBJ1-6	TRBD1	-	CASSHGQVDSPLHF	TGTGCCAGCAGCCACGGACAGGTGGATTCACCCCTCCACTTT
TRBV2	TRBJ1-3	-	-	CASGVTGNTIYF	TGTGCCAGCGGAGTAACTGGAAACACCATATATTTT
TRBV11-2	TRBJ2-3	-	-	CASSLEDKRLGTDTQYF	TGTGCCAGCAGCTTAGAGGATAAGAGATTGGGCACAGATACGCAGTATTTT
TRBV2	TRBJ1-2	-	-	CASSEGWFRGAISNYGYTF	TGTGCCAGCAGTGAAGGCTGGTTTCGGGGGGCCATTTCTAACTATGGCTACACCTTC
TRBV4-3	TRBJ1-6	-	-	CASSQEGAGNSPLHF	TGCGCCAGCAGCCAAGAGGGGGCTGGGAATTCACCCCTCCACTTT
TRBV29-1	TRBJ2-7	-	-	CSVGTFGEQYF	TGCAGCGTTGGGACTTTTGGGGAGCAGTACTTC
TRBV18	TRBJ1-2	-	-	CASLDPRGGYGYTF	TGTGCCAGCTTGGACCCCCGCGGGGGATATGGCTACACCTTC
TRBV28	TRBJ1-1	-	-	CASRRGAPNTEAFF	TGTGCCAGCAGAAGGGGGGCCCCGAACACTGAAGCTTTCTTT
TRBV30	TRBJ2-5	TRBD2	-	CAGSRGGARETQYF	TGTGCCGGGAGTCGGGGGGGGGCGCGGGAGACCCAGTACTTC
TRBV9	TRBJ2-5	TRBD1	-	CASSVRQGRETQYF	TGTGCCAGCAGCGTCCGACAGGGTAGAGAGACCCAGTACTTC
TRBV6-6	TRBJ2-3	-	-	CASSPTRSTDTQYF	TGTGCCAGCAGCCCCACTAGGAGCACAGATACGCAGTATTTT
TRBV19	TRBJ1-5	-	-	CASSIYGTDQPQHF	TGTGCCAGTAGTATCTATGGCACCGATCAGCCCCAGCATTTT
TRBV13	TRBJ2-4	-	-	CASSRVGTLGNIQYF	TGTGCCAGCAGCCGCGTCGGGACTTTGGGAAACATTCAGTACTTC
TRBV5-1	TRBJ2-5	TRBD1	-	CASSLGGANRGFSETQYF	TGCGCCAGCAGCTTGGGGGGTGCGAACAGGGGGTTCTCAGAGACCCAGTACTTC
TRBV11-2	TRBJ1-6	-	few	CASSLGRGGNSPLHF	TGTGCCAGCAGCTTAGGCCGGGGCGGCAATTCACCCCTCCACTTT
TRBV4-1	TRBJ1-1	TRBD1	-	CASTLDRARDTEAFF	TGCGCCAGCACCCTCGACAGGGCTCGGGACACTGAAGCTTTCTTT
TRBV5-1	TRBJ2-7	TRBD1	-	CASSRLGQDYEQYF	TGCGCCAGCAGCAGACTGGGACAGGATTACGAGCAGTACTTC
TRBV5-1	TRBJ2-1	-	-	CASSLSTVYSYNEQFF	TGCGCCAGCAGCTTGTCTACGGTTTACTCCTACAATGAGCAGTTCTTC
TRBV5-1	TRBJ2-3	TRBD1	-	CASSLSGTAQADTQYF	TGCGCCAGCAGCTTGTCTGGGACAGCTCAGGCAGATACGCAGTATTTT
TRBV5-7	TRBJ1-1	-	-	CASSSLDSRGSTETFF	TGTGCCAGCAGCTCTTTGGACAGTAGAGGGAGCACTGAAACTTTCTTT
TRBV7-4	TRBJ1-1	-	-	CASSGGFGTEAFF	TGTGCCAGCAGCGGAGGGTTTGGCACTGAAGCTTTCTTT
TRBV7-9	TRBJ2-5	-	few	CASSSVRQETQYF	TGTGCCAGCAGCTCGGTCAGACAAGAGACCCAGTACTTC
TRBV5-6	TRBJ2-7	-	once	CASSPPDTRGGYEQYF	TGTGCCAGCAGCCCACCGGACACAAGGGGAGGCTACGAGCAGTACTTC
TRBV28	TRBJ1-5	-	-	CASSSFRNQPQHF	TGTGCCAGCAGTTCGTTTAGGAATCAGCCCCAGCATTTT
TRBV7-2	TRBJ2-5	-	-	CASSLADGLETQYF	TGTGCCAGCAGCTTGGCGGATGGGTTGGAGACCCAGTACTTC
TRBV8-2	TRBJ2-6	-	-	CGRALRTTQSRANVLTF	TGTGGCAGAGCATTGAGGACAACACAAAGCCGGGCCAACGTCCTGACTTTC
TRBV27	TRBJ2-4	-	-	CASSQWGGLAKNIQYF	TGTGCCAGCAGCCAATGGGGGGGCTTGGCCAAAAACATTCAGTACTTC
TRBV7-2	TRBJ1-1	-	-	CASSRQGNTEAFF	TGTGCCAGCAGCAGGCAGGGGAACACCGAAGCTTTCTTT
TRBV9	TRBJ2-3	TRBD1	-	CASSPRGTGGTQYF	TGTGCCAGCAGCCCCCGCGGGACAGGGGGCACGCAGTATTTT
TRBV6-1	TRBJ2-5	-	few	CASSEARWQTQYF	TGTGCCAGCAGTGAAGCCCGGTGGCAGACCCAGTACTTC
TRBV5-1	TRBJ2-3	-	-	CASSWGGQITDTQYF	TGCGCCAGCAGCTGGGGAGGACAGATCACAGATACGCAGTATTTT
TRBV6-4	TRBJ1-1	-	-	CASSDPQVSAPTCTEAFF	TGTGCCAGCAGTGACCCCCAAGTATCGGCTCCGACCTGCACTGAAGCTTTCTTT
TRBV25-1	TRBJ2-7	-	-	CASSDRAGTSSYEQYF	TGTGCCAGCAGTGACAGAGCCGGGACAAGCTCCTACGAGCAGTACTTC
TRBV4-3	TRBJ2-3	TRBD2	-	CASSQTSGGRTSTDTQYF	TGCGCCAGCAGCCAGACTAGCGGGGGGCGAACTAGCACAGATACGCAGTATTTT
TRBV5-1	TRBJ2-2	TRBD1	-	CASSSTYRGQLGTGELFF	TGCGCCAGCAGCTCTACCTACAGGGGGCAGTTGGGCACCGGGGAGCTGTTTTTT
TRBV7-9	TRBJ1-2	-	once	CASSLGGSSNYGYTF	TGTGCCAGCAGCTTAGGAGGCAGTTCTAACTATGGCTACACCTTC
TRBV4-1	TRBJ1-2	TRBD1	-	CASSRPGTGGYGYTF	TGCGCCAGCAGCCGTCCCGGGACAGGGGGCTATGGCTACACCTTC
TRBV28	TRBJ1-1	TRBD1	once	CASSSTGQGATEAFF	TGTGCCAGCAGCTCGACGGGACAGGGGGCCACTGAAGCTTTCTTT
TRBV11-3	TRBJ2-1	-	-	CASSLDQGGQFF	TGTGCCAGCAGCTTAGATCAGGGTGGGCAGTTCTTC
TRBV28	TRBJ2-7	-	-	CASSLKGGGLFYEQYF	TGTGCCAGCAGTTTAAAGGGAGGGGGATTGTTCTACGAGCAGTACTTC
TRBV18	TRBJ1-4	-	-	CASSPVWDMGEKLFF	TGTGCCAGCTCTCCCGTGTGGGACATGGGCGAAAAACTGTTTTTT
TRBV7-2	TRBJ1-5	-	once	CASSSASGGVQPQHF	TGTGCCAGCAGCTCAGCATCCGGGGGCGTTCAGCCCCAGCATTTT
TRBV21-1	TRBJ1-5	-	-	CASSKVQVCNQPQHF	TGTGCCAGCAGCAAAGTCCAGGTCTGCAATCAGCCCCAGCATTTT
TRBV7-3	TRBJ2-5	-	-	CASSSRGWGEETQYF	TGTGCCAGCAGCTCCAGGGGATGGGGCGAAGAGACCCAGTACTTC
TRBV7-3	TRBJ2-3	TRBD2	few	CASSIAGGADTQYF	TGTGCCAGCAGCATAGCGGGGGGTGCAGATACGCAGTATTTT